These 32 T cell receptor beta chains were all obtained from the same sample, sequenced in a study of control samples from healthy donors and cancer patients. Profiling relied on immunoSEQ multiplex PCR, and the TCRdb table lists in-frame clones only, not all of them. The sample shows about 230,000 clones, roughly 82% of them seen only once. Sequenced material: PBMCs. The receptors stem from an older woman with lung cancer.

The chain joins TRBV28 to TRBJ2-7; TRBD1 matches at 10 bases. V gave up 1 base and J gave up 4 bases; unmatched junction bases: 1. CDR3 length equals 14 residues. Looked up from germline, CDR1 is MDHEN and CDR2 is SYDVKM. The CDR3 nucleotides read TGTGCCAGCAGTTTATTGGGACAGGGGTACGAGCAGTACTTC. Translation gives CASSLLGQGYEQYF.

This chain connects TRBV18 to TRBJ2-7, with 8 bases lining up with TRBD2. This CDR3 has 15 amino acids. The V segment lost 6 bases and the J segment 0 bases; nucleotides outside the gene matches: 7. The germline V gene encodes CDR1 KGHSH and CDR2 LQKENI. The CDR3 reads CASSPGGFNSYEQYF. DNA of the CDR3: TGTGCCAGCTCCCCGGGGGGGTTCAACTCCTACGAGCAGTACTTC.

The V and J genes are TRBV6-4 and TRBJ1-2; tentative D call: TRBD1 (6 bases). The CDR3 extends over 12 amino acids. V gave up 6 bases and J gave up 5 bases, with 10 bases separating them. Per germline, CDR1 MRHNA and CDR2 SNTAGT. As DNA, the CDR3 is TGTGCCAGCAGAACAGGGCTTTATGGCTACACCTTC. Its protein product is CASRTGLYGYTF.

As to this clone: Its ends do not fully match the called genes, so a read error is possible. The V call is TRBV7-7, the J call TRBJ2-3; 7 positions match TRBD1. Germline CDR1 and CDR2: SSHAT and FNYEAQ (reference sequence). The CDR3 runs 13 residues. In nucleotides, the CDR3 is TGTGCTAGCAGCCCGACAGGGTCAGATACGCAGTATTTT. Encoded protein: CASSPTGSDTQYF.

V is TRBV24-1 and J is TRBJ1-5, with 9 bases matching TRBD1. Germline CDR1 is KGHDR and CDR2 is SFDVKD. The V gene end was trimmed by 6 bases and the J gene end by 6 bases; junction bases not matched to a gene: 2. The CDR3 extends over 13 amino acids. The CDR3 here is CATSRQGVQPQHF. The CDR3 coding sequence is TGTGCCACCAGTAGACAGGGGGTTCAGCCCCAGCATTTT.

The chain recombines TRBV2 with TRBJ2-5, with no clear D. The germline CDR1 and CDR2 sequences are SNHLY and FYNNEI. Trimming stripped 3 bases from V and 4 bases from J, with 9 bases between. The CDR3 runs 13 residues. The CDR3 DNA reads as TGTGCCAGCAGTGAGGTGCTGGGAGAGACCCAGTACTTC. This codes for CASSEVLGETQYF.

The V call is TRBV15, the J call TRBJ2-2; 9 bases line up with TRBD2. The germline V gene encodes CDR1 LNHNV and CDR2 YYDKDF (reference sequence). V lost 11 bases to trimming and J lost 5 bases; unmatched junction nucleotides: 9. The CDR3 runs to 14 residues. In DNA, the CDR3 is TGTGCCTCCTCTGTGGCGGGAGGGACCGGGGAGCTGTTTTTT. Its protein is CASSVAGGTGELFF.

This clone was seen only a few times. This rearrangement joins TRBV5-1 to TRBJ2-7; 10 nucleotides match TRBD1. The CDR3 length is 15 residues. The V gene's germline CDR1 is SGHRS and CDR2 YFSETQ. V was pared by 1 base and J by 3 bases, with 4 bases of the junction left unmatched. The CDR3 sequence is CASSLRGQGDYEQYF. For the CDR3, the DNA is TGCGCCAGCAGCTTGCGAGGACAGGGGGACTACGAGCAGTACTTC.

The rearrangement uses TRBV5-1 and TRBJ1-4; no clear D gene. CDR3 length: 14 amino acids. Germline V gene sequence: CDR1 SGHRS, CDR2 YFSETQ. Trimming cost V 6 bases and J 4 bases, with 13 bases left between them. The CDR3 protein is CASMSGKGNEKLFF. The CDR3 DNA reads TGCGCCAGCATGTCCGGGAAGGGTAATGAAAAACTGTTTTTT. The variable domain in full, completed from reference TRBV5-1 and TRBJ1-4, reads KAGVTQTPRYLIKTRGQQVTLSCSPISGHRSVSWYQQTPGQGLQFLFEYFSETQRNKGNFPGRFSGRQFSNSRSEMNVSTLELGDSALYLCASMSGKGNEKLFFGSGTQLSVL.

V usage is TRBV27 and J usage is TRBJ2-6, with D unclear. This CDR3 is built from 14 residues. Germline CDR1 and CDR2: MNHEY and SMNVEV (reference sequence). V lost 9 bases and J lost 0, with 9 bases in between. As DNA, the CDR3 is TGTGCCAGTGCCATGGTCTCTGGGGCCAACGTCCTGACTTTC. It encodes CASAMVSGANVLTF.

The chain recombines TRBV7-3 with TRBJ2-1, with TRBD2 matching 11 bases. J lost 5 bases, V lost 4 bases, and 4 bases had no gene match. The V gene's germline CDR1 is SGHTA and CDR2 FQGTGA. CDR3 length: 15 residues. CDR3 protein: CASSWGLADHNEQFF. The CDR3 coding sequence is TGTGCCAGCAGCTGGGGACTAGCGGATCACAATGAGCAGTTCTTC. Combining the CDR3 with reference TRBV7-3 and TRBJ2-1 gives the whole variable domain GAGVSQTPSNKVTEKGKYVELRCDPISGHTALYWYRQSLGQGPEFLIYFQGTGAADDSGLPNDRFFAVRPEGSVSTLKIQRTERGDSAVYLCASSWGLADHNEQFFGPGTRLTVL.

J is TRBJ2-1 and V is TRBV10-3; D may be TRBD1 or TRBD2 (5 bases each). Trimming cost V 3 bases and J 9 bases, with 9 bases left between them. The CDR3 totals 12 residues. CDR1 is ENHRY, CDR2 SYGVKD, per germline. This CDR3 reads CAISDNGGEQFF. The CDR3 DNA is TGTGCCATCAGTGACAATGGGGGTGAGCAGTTCTTC.

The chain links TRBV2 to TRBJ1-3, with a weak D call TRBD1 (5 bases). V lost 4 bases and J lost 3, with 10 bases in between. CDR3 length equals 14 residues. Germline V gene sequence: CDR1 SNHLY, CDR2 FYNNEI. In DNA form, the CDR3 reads TGTGCCAGCAGTGTAGGGGTTTTTGGAAACACCATATATTTT. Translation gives CASSVGVFGNTIYF.

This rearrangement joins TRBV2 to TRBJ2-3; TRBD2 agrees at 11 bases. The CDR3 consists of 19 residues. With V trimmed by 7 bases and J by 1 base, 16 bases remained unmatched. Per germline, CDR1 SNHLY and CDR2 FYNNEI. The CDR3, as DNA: TGTGCCAGCACTAATTCTCTAGCGGGGGGTCTTCGGGGCACAGATACGCAGTATTTT. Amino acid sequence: CASTNSLAGGLRGTDTQYF.

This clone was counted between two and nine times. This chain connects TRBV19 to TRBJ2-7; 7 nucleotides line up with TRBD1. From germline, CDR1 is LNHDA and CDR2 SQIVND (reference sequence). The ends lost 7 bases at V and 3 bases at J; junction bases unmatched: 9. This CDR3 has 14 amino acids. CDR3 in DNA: TGTGCCAGTAACTCCGGGACAGAAGACTACGAGCAGTACTTC. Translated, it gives CASNSGTEDYEQYF.

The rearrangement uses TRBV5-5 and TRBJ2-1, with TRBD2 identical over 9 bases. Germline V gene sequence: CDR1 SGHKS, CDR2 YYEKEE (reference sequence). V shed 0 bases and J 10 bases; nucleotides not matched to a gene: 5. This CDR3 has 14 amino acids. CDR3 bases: TGTGCCAGCAGCTTGGATCTAGCGGGAAGGGAGCAGTTCTTC. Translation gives CASSLDLAGREQFF.

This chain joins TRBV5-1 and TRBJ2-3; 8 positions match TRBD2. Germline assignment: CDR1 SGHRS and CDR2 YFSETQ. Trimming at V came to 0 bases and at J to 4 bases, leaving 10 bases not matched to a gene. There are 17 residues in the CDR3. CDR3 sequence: CASSLGGGAGVPDTQYF. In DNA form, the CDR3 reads TGCGCCAGCAGCTTGGGGGGAGGAGCGGGAGTACCAGATACGCAGTATTTT.

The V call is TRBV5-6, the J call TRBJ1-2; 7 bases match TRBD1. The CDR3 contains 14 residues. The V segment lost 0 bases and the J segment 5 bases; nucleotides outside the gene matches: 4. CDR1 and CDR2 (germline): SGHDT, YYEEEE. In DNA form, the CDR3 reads TGTGCCAGCAGCTTGGGGGGGACAGAGTATGGCTACACCTTC. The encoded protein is CASSLGGTEYGYTF. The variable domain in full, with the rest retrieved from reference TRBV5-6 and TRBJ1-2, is DAGVTQSPTHLIKTRGQQVTLRCSPKSGHDTVSWYQQALGQGPQFIFQYYEEEERQRGNFPDRFSGHQFPNYSSELNVNALLLGDSALYLCASSLGGTEYGYTFGSGTRLTVV.

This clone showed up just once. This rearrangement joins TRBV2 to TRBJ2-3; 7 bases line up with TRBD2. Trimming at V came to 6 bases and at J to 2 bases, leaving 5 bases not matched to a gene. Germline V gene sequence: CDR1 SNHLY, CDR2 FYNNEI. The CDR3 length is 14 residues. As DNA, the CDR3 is TGTGCCAGCAGCCGGGGGAGGGCCACAGATACGCAGTATTTT. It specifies CASSRGRATDTQYF.

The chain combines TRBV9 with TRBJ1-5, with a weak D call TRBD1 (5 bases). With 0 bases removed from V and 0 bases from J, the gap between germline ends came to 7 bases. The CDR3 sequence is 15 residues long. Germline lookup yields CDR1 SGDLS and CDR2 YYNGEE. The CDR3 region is CASSVGQGSNQPQHF. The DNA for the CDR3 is TGTGCCAGCAGCGTAGGGCAGGGTAGCAATCAGCCCCAGCATTTT.

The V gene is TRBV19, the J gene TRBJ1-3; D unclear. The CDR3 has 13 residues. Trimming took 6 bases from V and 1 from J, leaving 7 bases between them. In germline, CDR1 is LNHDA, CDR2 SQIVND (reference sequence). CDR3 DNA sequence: TGTGCCAGTAGCGAGGTTTCTGGAAACACCATATATTTT. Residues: CASSEVSGNTIYF.

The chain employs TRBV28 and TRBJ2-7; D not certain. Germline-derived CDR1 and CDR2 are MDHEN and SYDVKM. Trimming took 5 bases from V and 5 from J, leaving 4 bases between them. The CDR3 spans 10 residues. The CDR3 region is CASSGDEQYF. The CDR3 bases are TGTGCCAGCAGTGGGGACGAGCAGTACTTC.

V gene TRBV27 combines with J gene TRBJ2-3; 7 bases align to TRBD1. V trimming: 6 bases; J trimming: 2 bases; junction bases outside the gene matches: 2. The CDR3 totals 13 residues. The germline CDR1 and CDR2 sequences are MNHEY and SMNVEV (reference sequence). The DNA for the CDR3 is TGTGCCAGCAGGGGGACAGCCACAGATACGCAGTATTTT. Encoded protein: CASRGTATDTQYF.

This chain's CDR3 is CASSAEASTDTQYF. CDR3 sequence (DNA): TGTGCCAGCAGTGCAGAGGCCTCCACAGATACGCAGTATTTT. The chain combines TRBV6-4 with TRBJ2-3, with D unresolved. Germline V gene sequence: CDR1 MRHNA, CDR2 SNTAGT. V was trimmed by 4 bases and J by 2 bases, leaving 10 bases between them. The CDR3 spans 14 residues.

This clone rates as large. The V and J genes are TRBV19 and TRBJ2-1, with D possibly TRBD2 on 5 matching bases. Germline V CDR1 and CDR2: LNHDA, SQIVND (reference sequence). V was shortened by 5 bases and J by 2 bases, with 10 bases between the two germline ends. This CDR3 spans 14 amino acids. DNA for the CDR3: TGTGCCAGTAGTGACGGGGATACCTACAATGAGCAGTTCTTC. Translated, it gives CASSDGDTYNEQFF. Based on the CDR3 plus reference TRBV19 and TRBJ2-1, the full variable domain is DGGITQSPKYLFRKEGQNVTLSCEQNLNHDAMYWYRQDPGQGLRLIYYSQIVNDFQKGDIAEGYSVSREKKESFPLTVTSAQKNPTAFYLCASSDGDTYNEQFFGPGTRLTVL.

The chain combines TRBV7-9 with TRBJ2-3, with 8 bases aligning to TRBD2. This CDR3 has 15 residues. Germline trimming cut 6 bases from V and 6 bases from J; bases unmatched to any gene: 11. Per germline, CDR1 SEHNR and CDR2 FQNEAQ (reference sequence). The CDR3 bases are TGTGCCAGCAGATTAACCGGGAGGGGGGCGGATACGCAGTATTTT. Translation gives CASRLTGRGADTQYF.

Here the CDR3 reads CASRTAGGVTTEAFF. In DNA, the CDR3 is TGTGCCAGTAGGACGGCCGGAGGGGTTACCACTGAAGCTTTCTTT. The chain is built from TRBV19 and TRBJ1-1; D may be TRBD1 (5 bases). V lost 6 bases and J lost 4, with 18 bases in between. Germline V lookup: CDR1 LNHDA, CDR2 SQIVND (reference sequence). The CDR3 covers 15 residues. The full variable domain, with the rest looked up from reference TRBV19 and TRBJ1-1, is DGGITQSPKYLFRKEGQNVTLSCEQNLNHDAMYWYRQDPGQGLRLIYYSQIVNDFQKGDIAEGYSVSREKKESFPLTVTSAQKNPTAFYLCASRTAGGVTTEAFFGQGTRLTVV.

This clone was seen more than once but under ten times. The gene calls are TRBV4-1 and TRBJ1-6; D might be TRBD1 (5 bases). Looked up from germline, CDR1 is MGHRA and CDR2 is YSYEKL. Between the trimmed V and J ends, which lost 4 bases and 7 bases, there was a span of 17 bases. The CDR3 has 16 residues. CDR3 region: CASSPEGSGGNSPLHF. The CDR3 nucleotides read TGCGCCAGCAGCCCAGAAGGGTCTGGGGGAAATTCACCCCTCCACTTT.

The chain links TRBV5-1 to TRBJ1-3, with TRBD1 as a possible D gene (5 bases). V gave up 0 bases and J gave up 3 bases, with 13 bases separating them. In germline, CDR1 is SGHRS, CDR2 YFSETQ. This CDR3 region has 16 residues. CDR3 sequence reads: CASSLGGRQDGNTIYF. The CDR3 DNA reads TGCGCCAGCAGCTTGGGGGGCCGCCAGGATGGAAACACCATATATTTT.

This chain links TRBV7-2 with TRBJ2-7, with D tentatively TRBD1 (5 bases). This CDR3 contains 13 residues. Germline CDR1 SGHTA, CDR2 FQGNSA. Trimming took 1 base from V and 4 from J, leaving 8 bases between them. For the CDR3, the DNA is TGTGCCAGCAGCTTAGACAGGTTATACGAGCAGTACTTC. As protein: CASSLDRLYEQYF. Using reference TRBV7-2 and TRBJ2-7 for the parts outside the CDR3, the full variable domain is GAGVSQSPSNKVTEKGKDVELRCDPISGHTALYWYRQSLGQGLEFLIYFQGNSAPDKSGLPSDRFSAERTGGSVSTLTIQRTQQEDSAVYLCASSLDRLYEQYFGPGTRLTVT.

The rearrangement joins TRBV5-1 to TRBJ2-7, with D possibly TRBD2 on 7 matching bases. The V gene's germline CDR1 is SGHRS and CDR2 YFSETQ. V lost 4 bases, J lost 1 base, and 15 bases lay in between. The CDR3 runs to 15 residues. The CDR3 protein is CASSRGAVDSYEQYF. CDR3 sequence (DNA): TGCGCCAGCAGCCGGGGGGCAGTGGATTCCTACGAGCAGTACTTC.

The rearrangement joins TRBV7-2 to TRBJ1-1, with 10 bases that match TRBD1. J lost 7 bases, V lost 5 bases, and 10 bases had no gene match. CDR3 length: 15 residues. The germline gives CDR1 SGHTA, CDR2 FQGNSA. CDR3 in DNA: TGTGCCAGCAGCGCTCCGGGACAGGGGTCTAATGAAGCTTTCTTT. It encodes CASSAPGQGSNEAFF.